This entry concerns a single T cell receptor beta chain. Its target is not known. The data derive from a study of CD4 T cells in relation to SARS-CoV-2 and coronaviruses. On the study more broadly: The restricting HLA molecule for shared crossreactive spike epitopes was mapped.

The assay was immunoSEQ multiplex PCR, and TCRdb's table has in-frame clones only and misses some. The table lists fewer than 25,000 clones, 65% to 80% of them singletons. Broader study findings: The cross-reactivity analysis covered only spike protein, not other viral proteins.

The unexposed donors gave CD4+ T cells in 2011-2018, prior to COVID-19. After about ten days of culture, CD4+ T cells were isolated. Unexposed-donor CD4+ T cells were probed with SARS-CoV-2 S/N and four cold-coronavirus spikes, cells permitting. Each well had 2 million or so PBMCs in around 5% human AB serum with IL-2. The V segment lost 8 bases and the J segment 3 bases; nucleotides outside the gene matches: 7. CDR3 length: 13 residues. Germline assignment: CDR1 SNHLY and CDR2 FYNNEI. The TCR was taken from a human donor in good health. The chain has TRBV2 and TRBJ2-7, with 7 positions matching TRBD1. The sample was CD4+ T cells from PBMCs, cultured in vitro. The CDR3 protein is CASSIRGNYEQYF. CDR3 coding DNA: TGTGCCAGCTCCATCAGGGGGAACTACGAGCAGTACTTC.